Following are 23 T cell receptor beta chains from one sample sequenced in a study of blood T cell repertoires in COVID-19. The repertoire was sequenced with immunoSEQ multiplex PCR; TCRdb's copy has only in-frame clones and lacks some. The table has roughly 40,000 clones, about 88% seen once. Sequencing was carried out using peripheral blood. Source of these receptors: a man aged 50-60 years in a cohort sampled during active COVID-19.

V gene TRBV4-1 combines with J gene TRBJ1-2, with 10 bases aligning to TRBD1. V lost 5 bases and J lost 1; bases outside the gene matches: 10. The length of the CDR3 is 17 residues. From germline, CDR1 is MGHRA and CDR2 YSYEKL. DNA for the CDR3: TGCGCCAGCAGCGAAAGACAGGGGGCGGCTTTTAACTATGGCTACACCTTC. This codes for CASSERQGAAFNYGYTF.

The V call is TRBV9, the J call TRBJ2-1; 7 bases are shared with TRBD2. Germline V lookup: CDR1 SGDLS, CDR2 YYNGEE. V was pared by 7 bases and J by 0 bases, with 7 bases of the junction left unmatched. The CDR3 spans 15 residues. For the CDR3, the DNA is TGTGCCAGCGCGGGGAGGGTCCCCTCCTACAATGAGCAGTTCTTC. Translation gives CASAGRVPSYNEQFF.

V is TRBV7-2 and J is TRBJ1-1; the match to TRBD1 covers 9 bases. This CDR3 region has 16 residues. Germline lookup yields CDR1 SGHTA and CDR2 FQGNSA. V shed 8 bases, J shed 0 bases, and the junction held 10 bases outside the gene matches. The DNA of the CDR3 is TGTGCCAGCTCACAGGGGGCACATATCCTGAACACTGAAGCTTTCTTT. It codes for CASSQGAHILNTEAFF.

The rearrangement uses TRBV7-9 and TRBJ1-6, with D uncertain. This CDR3 has 11 residues. Deletions cut 5 bases from V and 8 bases from J, with 4 bases between. Per the germline V gene, CDR1 is SEHNR and CDR2 is FQNEAQ (reference sequence). The CDR3 DNA reads TGTGCCAGCAGCCGAGATTCACCCCTCCACTTT. Translation: CASSRDSPLHF.

This clone was observed a few times. The V and J genes are TRBV6-4 and TRBJ2-2; D is possibly TRBD2 (5 bases). This CDR3 has 16 amino acids. V lost 3 bases to trimming and J lost 6 bases, with 17 bases between them. Germline V lookup: CDR1 MRHNA, CDR2 SNTAGT. As DNA, the CDR3 is TGTGCCAGCAGTGAGGGGTGGAGGTCCGACGCCGGGGAGCTGTTTTTT. Translated, it gives CASSEGWRSDAGELFF.

The J gene is TRBJ2-1, the V gene TRBV4-2; TRBD2 agrees at 9 bases. This CDR3 has 16 residues. J lost 4 bases, V lost 1 base, and 5 bases had no gene match. Looked up from germline, CDR1 is LGHNA and CDR2 is YNFKEQ. For the CDR3, the DNA is TGTGCCAGCAGCCAAGGGGGAACTAGCGGGTACAATGAGCAGTTCTTC. It encodes CASSQGGTSGYNEQFF.

CDR3 amino acids: CAISASAGSNQPQHF. The CDR3 DNA is TGTGCCATCAGTGCAAGTGCGGGGTCCAATCAGCCCCAGCATTTT. The genes are TRBV10-3 and TRBJ1-5; D gene uncertain. CDR3 length: 15 amino acids. With 4 bases removed from V and 3 bases from J, the gap between germline ends came to 13 bases. Germline V gives CDR1 ENHRY, CDR2 SYGVKD.

The chain combines TRBV7-9 with TRBJ2-2; 7 bases align to TRBD2. Germline trimming cut 1 base from V and 4 bases from J; bases unmatched to any gene: 9. Germline V gene lookup returns CDR1 SEHNR and CDR2 FQNEAQ (reference sequence). The CDR3 loop spans 17 amino acids. The CDR3 here is CASSLDASGVSTGELFF. The CDR3 nucleotides are TGTGCCAGCAGCTTAGACGCTAGCGGTGTAAGCACCGGGGAGCTGTTTTTT.

This chain joins TRBV4-1 and TRBJ1-2; unclear D gene. Germline CDR1 is MGHRA and CDR2 is YSYEKL. V shed 0 bases and J shed 3 bases, with 11 bases lying between them. This CDR3 contains 15 residues. The CDR3 loop is CASSQDIDRDYGYTF. In DNA, the CDR3 is TGCGCCAGCAGCCAAGATATCGACCGGGACTATGGCTACACCTTC.

The chain recombines TRBV27 with TRBJ2-2; tentatively, D is TRBD1 (6 bases). Per the germline V gene, CDR1 is MNHEY and CDR2 is SMNVEV (reference sequence). There are 16 residues in the CDR3. V lost 3 bases and J lost 6, with 17 bases in between. CDR3 loop: CASSFRDTFGPGELFF. In DNA form, the CDR3 reads TGTGCCAGCAGTTTCCGGGACACTTTTGGGCCCGGGGAGCTGTTTTTT.

The rearrangement joins TRBV6-5 to TRBJ1-3; tentatively, D is TRBD1 (6 bases). This CDR3 contains 14 residues. Trimming removed 6 bases at V and 2 bases at J, with 11 bases between. CDR1 and CDR2 (germline): MNHEY, SVGAGI. CDR3 in DNA: TGTGCCAGCAGGCAGGGGAGAGCTGGAAACACCATATATTTT. Translated, it gives CASRQGRAGNTIYF.

V is TRBV2 and J is TRBJ2-3; maybe TRBD2 (7 bases). The CDR3 runs 20 residues. The germline V and J ends were trimmed by 4 bases and 1 base, with 27 bases remaining between them. Germline CDR1 is SNHLY and CDR2 is FYNNEI. CDR3 sequence: CASSVGPIAGAFLGTDTQYF. CDR3 in DNA: TGTGCCAGCAGTGTCGGCCCTATCGCGGGGGCCTTTCTGGGCACAGATACGCAGTATTTT.

This clone was counted a few times. This chain connects TRBV30 to TRBJ2-7, with TRBD1 as a possible D gene (6 bases). V was cut by 3 bases and J by 3 bases, with 9 bases left in between. CDR3 length: 12 residues. Looked up from germline, CDR1 is GTSNPN and CDR2 is SVGIG (reference sequence). Here the CDR3 DNA reads TGTGCCTGGAGCGAGGACAGCTACGAGCAGTACTTC. Protein sequence: CAWSEDSYEQYF. Full variable domain (rest looked up from reference TRBV30 and TRBJ2-7): SQTIHQWPATLVQPVGSPLSLECTVEGTSNPNLYWYRQAAGRGLQLLFYSVGIGQISSEVPQNLSASRPQDRQFILSSKKLLLSDSGFYLCAWSEDSYEQYFGPGTRLTVT.

This clone appeared a single time. The J gene is TRBJ2-3, the V gene TRBV29-1; TRBD1 agrees at 9 bases. The V gene end was trimmed by 7 bases and the J gene end by 7 bases; junction bases not matched to a gene: 12. The CDR3 runs to 14 residues. The germline V gene has CDR1 SQVTM and CDR2 ANQGSEA. The CDR3 loop reads CSAPPGTGRHTQYF. The CDR3 nucleotides read TGCAGCGCCCCGCCCGGGACAGGGCGACATACGCAGTATTTT.

This rearrangement joins TRBV6-5 to TRBJ1-2; maybe TRBD1 (6 bases). The germline CDR1 and CDR2 sequences are MNHEY and SVGAGI. Trimming shortened V by 7 bases and J by 4 bases, and 16 bases separated the two germline ends. CDR3 length equals 14 residues. For the CDR3, the DNA is TGTGCCAGCACACAGGGCGCGGTTGGCTATGGCTACACCTTC. This gives the protein CASTQGAVGYGYTF.

The rearrangement links TRBV9 to TRBJ2-3, with 7 bases identical to TRBD1. Germline CDR1 and CDR2: SGDLS and YYNGEE. CDR3 size: 16 residues. The junction had 13 bases not matched to a gene; V was cut back by 5 bases and J by 4 bases. CDR3 residues: CASRGRQGASSDTQYF. As DNA, the CDR3 is TGTGCCAGCAGGGGCCGACAGGGTGCGAGTTCAGATACGCAGTATTTT.

This clone was picked up one time. The genes are TRBV19 and TRBJ1-6; D uncertain. Germline V CDR1 and CDR2: LNHDA, SQIVND (reference sequence). The CDR3 has 14 residues. V lost 3 bases and J lost 10, with 13 bases in between. CDR3 amino acids: CASSMGPRGSPLHF. CDR3 DNA: TGTGCCAGTAGTATGGGCCCCCGGGGATCACCCCTCCACTTT. The variable domain in full, with the rest retrieved from reference TRBV19 and TRBJ1-6, is DGGITQSPKYLFRKEGQNVTLSCEQNLNHDAMYWYRQDPGQGLRLIYYSQIVNDFQKGDIAEGYSVSREKKESFPLTVTSAQKNPTAFYLCASSMGPRGSPLHFGNGTRLTVT.

The rearrangement joins TRBV6-4 to TRBJ2-1; 11 positions agree with TRBD2. CDR3 size: 13 residues. The ends lost 6 bases at V and 11 bases at J; junction bases unmatched: 6. Germline CDR1 reads MRHNA; CDR2 reads SNTAGT. The CDR3 region has the DNA TGTGCCAGCAGCGATAGCGGGGGGGAGCAGCAGTTCTTC. Protein sequence: CASSDSGGEQQFF.

The V call is TRBV19, the J call TRBJ2-3, with a weak D call TRBD2 (5 bases). The V and J ends lost 3 bases and 0 bases respectively, with 10 bases between them. Per germline, CDR1 LNHDA and CDR2 SQIVND (reference sequence). The CDR3 extends over 15 amino acids. The CDR3 loop is CASSIREGSTDTQYF. For the CDR3, the DNA is TGTGCCAGTAGTATCCGAGAGGGCAGCACAGATACGCAGTATTTT.

The CDR3 DNA follows: TGCGCCAGCAGCCAAGAGGAGGCACGGACAGGGAGTGCCTACGAGCAGTACTTC. It encodes CASSQEEARTGSAYEQYF. V and J are TRBV4-1 and TRBJ2-7; 8 nucleotides agree with TRBD1. The CDR3 is made up of 18 amino acids. Germline lookup yields CDR1 MGHRA and CDR2 YSYEKL. Trimming at V came to 0 bases and at J to 2 bases, leaving 12 bases not matched to a gene.

V usage is TRBV14 and J usage is TRBJ2-3; TRBD2 matches 7 bases. This CDR3 has 17 residues. From germline, CDR1 is SGHDN and CDR2 FVKESK. V trimming: 5 bases; J trimming: 1 base; junction bases outside the gene matches: 12. For the CDR3, the DNA is TGTGCCAGCAGCGTCTGGGGAGGGCTAGTAGGCACAGATACGCAGTATTTT. This gives the protein CASSVWGGLVGTDTQYF.

The chain combines TRBV6-2 or TRBV6-3 with TRBJ2-6; no definite D call. Trimming took 0 bases from V and 4 from J, leaving 4 bases between them. Germline values: CDR1 MNHEY, CDR2 SVGEGT. The CDR3 runs to 14 residues. Written as DNA, the CDR3 is TGTGCCAGCAGTTACTCGGGCGGGGCCAACGTCCTGACTTTC. Amino acid sequence: CASSYSGGANVLTF.

This chain uses TRBV4-1 with TRBJ1-2; 7 bases map to TRBD1. The CDR3 sequence is 18 residues long. J lost 0 bases, V lost 0 bases, and 10 bases had no gene match. Germline V lookup: CDR1 MGHRA, CDR2 YSYEKL. The CDR3 DNA follows: TGCGCCAGCAGCCAAGAAAGTCCAGGGGGGAGTCCTAACTATGGCTACACCTTC. This translates into CASSQESPGGSPNYGYTF.